The 31 T cell receptor beta chains given below trace back to one sample, sequenced in a study of T cell responses to AZD1222 COVID-19 vaccine. The repertoire was sequenced with immunoSEQ multiplex PCR; TCRdb's copy has only in-frame clones and lacks some. In the table there are about 110,000 clones, around 90% of which are singletons. Sample: peripheral blood, taken on day 0 of MenACWY control vaccination. The receptors shown here come from an adult in good health.

The chain recombines TRBV24-1 with TRBJ2-5; TRBD1 agrees at 9 bases. The V and J ends lost 4 bases and 4 bases, in that order; junction bases with no gene match: 3. Germline CDR1 KGHDR, CDR2 SFDVKD. CDR3 length equals 14 residues. As DNA, the CDR3 is TGTGCCACCAGTGAGACAGGGGGGGGAGAGACCCAGTACTTC. It translates to CATSETGGGETQYF.

Turning to this clone: Germline and junction disagree at one end, which may indicate a read error. This chain uses TRBV15 with TRBJ2-7; D remains unclear. This CDR3 has 16 amino acids. Germline CDR1 and CDR2: LNHNV and YYDKDF (reference sequence). CDR3: CATSRDTRSQSSEQYF. The CDR3 DNA reads TGTGCCACCAGCAGGGATACACGTTCGCAGTCCTCCGAGCAGTACTTC. The full variable domain, its missing parts supplied by reference TRBV15 and TRBJ2-7, is DAMVIQNPRYQVTQFGKPVTLSCSQTLNHNVMYWYQQKSSQAPKLLFHYYDKDFNNEADTPDNFQSRRPNTSFCFLDIRSPGLGDTAMYLCATSRDTRSQSSEQYFGPGTRLTVT.

The chain couples TRBV3-1 (or the pseudogene TRBV3-2) to TRBJ2-3, with TRBD2 as a possible D gene (7 bases). The CDR3 has 17 amino acids. V was trimmed by 8 bases and J by 4 bases, leaving 25 bases between them. Germline lookup yields CDR1 LGHDT and CDR2 YNNKEL (reference sequence). CDR3 in amino acids: CASGRATRGAGPDTQYF. The DNA of the CDR3 is TGTGCCAGCGGGCGCGCGACCCGGGGGGCGGGTCCAGATACGCAGTATTTT.

The rearrangement uses TRBV7-9 and TRBJ2-4; 12 nucleotides align to TRBD2. The V and J ends lost 4 bases and 7 bases, in that order; junction bases with no gene match: 8. Germline CDR1 SEHNR, CDR2 FQNEAQ (reference sequence). This CDR3 has 16 amino acids. The CDR3 protein is CASSSGLAGSSNIQYF. The CDR3 nucleotides read TGTGCCAGCAGCTCGGGACTAGCGGGCAGTTCTAACATTCAGTACTTC.

This clone was detected a few times. This chain links TRBV28 with TRBJ1-1, with TRBD1 matching over 7 bases. The CDR3 loop spans 15 amino acids. V shed 3 bases and J 1 base; nucleotides not matched to a gene: 5. Per germline, CDR1 MDHEN and CDR2 SYDVKM. CDR3 coding DNA: TGTGCCAGCAGTTTTGGGACAGAATCGAACACTGAAGCTTTCTTT. It translates to CASSFGTESNTEAFF.

The V call is TRBV18, the J call TRBJ1-2, with 7 nucleotides matching TRBD1. The CDR3 runs to 13 residues. Germline CDR1 is KGHSH and CDR2 is LQKENI. Unmatched junction bases numbered 7, after V lost 6 bases and J lost 6 bases. CDR3 sequence: CASSSTGENGYTF. CDR3 DNA sequence: TGTGCCAGCTCGTCTACAGGGGAAAATGGCTACACCTTC.

The chain employs TRBV24-1 and TRBJ2-3; no clear D. There are 14 residues in the CDR3. Trimming left V 5 bases short and J 3 bases short, with 11 bases between. Germline V gene lookup returns CDR1 KGHDR and CDR2 SFDVKD. CDR3 in DNA: TGTGCCACCAGTGGGGCGGAGCAAACAGATACGCAGTATTTT. Its translation: CATSGAEQTDTQYF.

J is TRBJ1-1 and V is TRBV5-1; D gene ambiguous. Per germline, CDR1 SGHRS and CDR2 YFSETQ. There are 13 residues in the CDR3. V was pared by 4 bases and J by 5 bases, with 12 bases between. DNA of the CDR3: TGCGCCAGCAGCCTGGACCTTGGGACTGAAGCTTTCTTT. Protein: CASSLDLGTEAFF.

V usage is TRBV5-1 and J usage is TRBJ2-5, with TRBD1 matching 8 bases. CDR3 length: 13 residues. The trim removed 7 bases at V and 4 bases at J, leaving 6 bases unmatched. Per germline, CDR1 SGHRS and CDR2 YFSETQ. This chain's CDR3 is CASDRGGRETQYF. Here the CDR3 DNA reads TGCGCCAGCGACAGGGGAGGTCGAGAGACCCAGTACTTC. Variable domain in full (rest from reference TRBV5-1 and TRBJ2-5): KAGVTQTPRYLIKTRGQQVTLSCSPISGHRSVSWYQQTPGQGLQFLFEYFSETQRNKGNFPGRFSGRQFSNSRSEMNVSTLELGDSALYLCASDRGGRETQYFGPGTRLLVL.

This clone has just one count. The chain couples TRBV28 to TRBJ1-2, with D possibly matching TRBD1 (5 bases). The CDR3 totals 16 residues. The V gene lost 7 bases and the J gene lost 4 bases, with 22 bases spanning the gap. The germline V gene encodes CDR1 MDHEN and CDR2 SYDVKM. CDR3 sequence (DNA): TGTGCCAGCACCCCCGGCACGGGGACTACCCGCTATGGCTACACCTTC. Translated, it gives CASTPGTGTTRYGYTF.

This chain uses TRBV5-4 with TRBJ1-2; no reliable D call. V shed 7 bases and J shed 0 bases, with 19 bases lying between them. The germline CDR1 and CDR2 sequences are SGHNT and YYREEE (reference sequence). The CDR3 runs 16 residues. The CDR3 nucleotides are TGTGCCAGCGGTCCCCTACTGAAGTTAGCTAACTATGGCTACACCTTC. Amino acid sequence: CASGPLLKLANYGYTF.

CDR3: CASSVGDRVNSPLHF. The DNA for the CDR3 is TGTGCCAGCAGCGTAGGGGACAGGGTTAATTCACCCCTCCACTTT. The chain carries TRBV9 and TRBJ1-6; TRBD1 agrees at 9 bases. J gave up 6 bases and V 0 bases, and 1 base lay outside the gene matches. The V gene's germline CDR1 is SGDLS and CDR2 YYNGEE. This CDR3 region has 15 residues.

This sequence joins TRBV2 and TRBJ1-6; D is uncertain. Germline V gives CDR1 SNHLY, CDR2 FYNNEI. The CDR3 length is 14 residues. Between the trimmed V and J ends, which lost 4 bases and 9 bases, there was a span of 13 bases. For the CDR3, the DNA is TGTGCCAGCAGTGCGGGGTTCCCCGGTTCACCCCTCCACTTT. This encodes CASSAGFPGSPLHF.

The chain recombines TRBV9 with TRBJ1-1; perhaps TRBD1 as D (6 bases). V gave up 4 bases and J gave up 4 bases, with 17 bases separating them. The CDR3 is 15 amino acids. Germline V lookup: CDR1 SGDLS, CDR2 YYNGEE. The CDR3 DNA reads TGTGCCAGCAGCCCATATGGCAGGGGAGGCACTGAAGCTTTCTTT. Translation gives CASSPYGRGGTEAFF.

The gene calls are TRBV6-5 and TRBJ2-5; D uncertain. V was pared by 2 bases and J by 5 bases, with 9 bases between. This CDR3 spans 13 amino acids. In germline, CDR1 is MNHEY, CDR2 SVGAGI. CDR3: CASSYEVGETQYF. CDR3 nucleotide sequence: TGTGCCAGCAGTTACGAGGTGGGGGAGACCCAGTACTTC.

The chain combines TRBV6-2 or TRBV6-3 with TRBJ1-2; no clear D gene. Trimming stripped 1 base from V and 1 base from J, with 13 bases between. This CDR3 is built from 16 residues. Germline values: CDR1 MNHEY, CDR2 SVGEGT. CDR3 residues: CASSYYRARVNYGYTF. The CDR3 bases are TGTGCCAGCAGTTACTACCGGGCCAGAGTTAACTATGGCTACACCTTC.

The chain is built from TRBV30 and TRBJ2-1; the D call may be TRBD1 or TRBD2 (5 bases each). V lost 4 bases and J lost 5, with 9 bases in between. CDR3 size: 12 residues. Germline-derived CDR1 and CDR2 are GTSNPN and SVGIG (reference sequence). CDR3 DNA sequence: TGTGCCTGGAATGTGGGGGACAATGAGCAGTTCTTC. This sequence encodes CAWNVGDNEQFF.

Here the CDR3 reads CTSRDGTGLSYEQYF. The CDR3 region has the DNA TGCACCAGCAGGGACGGGACAGGGCTATCCTACGAGCAGTACTTC. The gene calls are TRBV1 and TRBJ2-7; the table assigns TRBD1, which was not confirmed against the DNA. TRBV1 is a pseudogene. The CDR3 runs to 15 residues.

V gene TRBV6-5 combines with J gene TRBJ2-3; D unclear. V shed 5 bases and J shed 2 bases, with 8 bases lying between them. The CDR3 has 13 amino acids. Germline values: CDR1 MNHEY, CDR2 SVGAGI. This CDR3 reads CASSKDVTDTQYF. The CDR3 DNA reads TGTGCCAGCAGTAAGGACGTCACAGATACGCAGTATTTT.

The gene calls are TRBV6-5 and TRBJ1-5; TRBD1 is a possible D gene (5 bases). This CDR3 spans 13 amino acids. Per the germline V gene, CDR1 is MNHEY and CDR2 is SVGAGI. The V end was cut by 7 bases, the J end by 7 bases, with 14 bases between. The CDR3 is CASIVDGDQPQHF. The CDR3 bases are TGTGCCAGCATCGTCGATGGGGACCAGCCCCAGCATTTT.

This chain joins TRBV23-1 and TRBJ2-7; TRBD1 agrees at 8 bases. TRBV23-1 is given ORF status, its function remaining uncertain. With V trimmed by 8 bases and J by 0 bases, 12 bases remained unmatched. The CDR3 consists of 16 residues. DNA for the CDR3: TGCGCCAGCCTGAGAACCGGGACAGGCGACTCCTACGAGCAGTACTTC. Its translation is CASLRTGTGDSYEQYF.

This clone was detected once. The gene calls are TRBV11-2 and TRBJ2-7, with unresolved D. The CDR3 consists of 14 residues. Germline loops: CDR1 SGHAT, CDR2 FQNNGV. The germline V and J ends were trimmed by 5 bases and 5 bases, with 16 bases remaining between them. The CDR3 is CASSTPVLNHEQYF. The CDR3 DNA sequence: TGTGCCAGCAGCACACCCGTCTTGAATCACGAGCAGTACTTC.

V and J are TRBV28 and TRBJ1-2; D gene unclear. CDR1 MDHEN and CDR2 SYDVKM come from the germline V gene. This CDR3 comprises 12 residues. Trimming cost V 3 bases and J 7 bases, with 9 bases left between them. The CDR3 region has the DNA TGTGCCAGCAGTTTGTGGGCTGTTGGCTACACCTTC. Amino acids: CASSLWAVGYTF.

This clone was picked up one time. V gene TRBV14 combines with J gene TRBJ1-6, with a possible D match to TRBD1 (5 bases). Trimming pared 2 bases from V and 10 bases from J, leaving 9 bases between. In germline, CDR1 is SGHDN, CDR2 FVKESK. The CDR3 is 13 amino acids. CDR3 loop: CASSQSRGSPLHF. As DNA, the CDR3 is TGTGCCAGCAGCCAATCACGGGGCTCACCCCTCCACTTT.

The chain links TRBV6-6 to TRBJ1-1, with 8 nucleotides matching TRBD1. The trim removed 6 bases at V and 10 bases at J, leaving 4 bases unmatched. Per germline, CDR1 MNHNY and CDR2 SVGAGI (reference sequence). The CDR3 consists of 11 residues. DNA for the CDR3: TGTGCCAGCAGACAGGGGGACATAGCTTTCTTT. Protein product: CASRQGDIAFF.

The genes are TRBV6-4 and TRBJ1-6; the D is unclear. Per the germline V gene, CDR1 is MRHNA and CDR2 is SNTAGT. This CDR3 comprises 16 residues. Trimming pared 2 bases from V and 7 bases from J, leaving 15 bases between. CDR3: CASSDGPAMGNSPLHF. As DNA, the CDR3 is TGTGCCAGCAGTGACGGCCCAGCTATGGGAAATTCACCCCTCCACTTT.

This clone was counted only a few times. This chain joins TRBV7-2 and TRBJ1-6; tentatively, D is TRBD1 (6 bases). CDR1 SGHTA and CDR2 FQGNSA come from the germline V gene. The CDR3 loop spans 15 amino acids. The ends were cut back, 4 bases at V and 6 bases at J, with 13 bases in the middle. CDR3 DNA sequence: TGTGCCAGCAGCTCAACCGGGACACGTAATTCACCCCTCCACTTT. Translation: CASSSTGTRNSPLHF.

CDR3 nucleotide sequence: TGTGCCACCAGTGATTGGGGGACAGGGGGTTCCTACGAGCAGTACTTC. Protein product: CATSDWGTGGSYEQYF. This rearrangement joins TRBV24-1 to TRBJ2-7; 11 positions match TRBD1. J lost 1 base, V lost 2 bases, and 3 bases had no gene match. Germline lookup yields CDR1 KGHDR and CDR2 SFDVKD. The CDR3 totals 16 residues.

This chain joins TRBV4-1 and TRBJ2-2, with 7 bases lining up with TRBD1. Germline CDR1 is MGHRA and CDR2 is YSYEKL. Trimming cost V 7 bases and J 1 base; bases outside gene matches: 3. The CDR3 consists of 14 residues. The CDR3 region is CASTGTENTGELFF. In DNA form, the CDR3 reads TGCGCCAGCACCGGGACAGAGAACACCGGGGAGCTGTTTTTT.

This rearrangement joins TRBV13 to TRBJ2-1; D is ambiguous. The CDR3 runs to 11 residues. Trimming left V 2 bases short and J 8 bases short, with 4 bases between. Germline assignment: CDR1 PRHDT and CDR2 FYEKMQ (reference sequence). The CDR3 coding sequence is TGTGCCAGCAGCTTAAGGCATGAGCAGTTCTTC. Its protein product is CASSLRHEQFF.

This sequence joins TRBV5-5 and TRBJ2-6; no reliable D call. V lost 1 base, J lost 4 bases, and 9 bases lay in between. The germline gives CDR1 SGHKS, CDR2 YYEKEE (reference sequence). This CDR3 region has 15 residues. CDR3 bases: TGTGCCAGCAGCTTGTGGGTAATGGGGGCCAACGTCCTGACTTTC. This translates into CASSLWVMGANVLTF. The complete variable domain, with remaining parts taken from reference TRBV5-5 and TRBJ2-6, reads DAGVTQSPTHLIKTRGQQVTLRCSPISGHKSVSWYQQVLGQGPQFIFQYYEKEERGRGNFPDRFSARQFPNYSSELNVNALLLGDSALYLCASSLWVMGANVLTFGAGSRLTVL.